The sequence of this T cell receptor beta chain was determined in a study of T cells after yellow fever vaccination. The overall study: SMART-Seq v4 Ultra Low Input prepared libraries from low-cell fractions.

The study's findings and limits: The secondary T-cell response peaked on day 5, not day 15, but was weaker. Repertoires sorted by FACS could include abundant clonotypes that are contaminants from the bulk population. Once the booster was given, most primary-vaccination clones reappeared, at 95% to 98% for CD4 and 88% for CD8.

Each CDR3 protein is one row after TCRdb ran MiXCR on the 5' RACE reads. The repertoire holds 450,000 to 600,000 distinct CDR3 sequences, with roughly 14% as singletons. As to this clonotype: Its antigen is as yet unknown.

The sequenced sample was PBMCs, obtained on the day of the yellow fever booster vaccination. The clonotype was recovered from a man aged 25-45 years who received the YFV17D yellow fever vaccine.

In DNA form, the CDR3 reads TGTGCCAGCAGCTTAAGGAACAGGGATACCGGGGAGCTGTTTTTT. It yields the protein CASSLRNRDTGELFF. The chain employs TRBV7-2 and TRBJ2-2; a weak D match, TRBD1 (6 bases). Germline V lookup: CDR1 SGHTA, CDR2 FQGNSA. V shed 2 bases and J shed 5 bases, with 12 bases lying between them. CDR3 length: 15 amino acids.